This TCR beta chain was sequenced in a study of blood T cell repertoires in COVID-19. Study details: Whether acute or convalescent, the COVID-19 samples came from the United States, Italy and Spain.

CDR3 length: 15 residues. Germline CDR1 LNHDA, CDR2 SQIVND (reference sequence). J lost 8 bases, V lost 5 bases, and 7 bases had no gene match. Authors' analysis steps: Reference gene primers were amplified, and this amplification served to estimate nucleated cell counts. TCRdb's copy holds only in-frame clones and misses some; the assay was immunoSEQ multiplex PCR. For V, J and clone size, that table is used; D and trimming come from the DNA. The sample has approximately 280,000 clones, 89% seen once. The chain uses TRBV19 and TRBJ1-6; 9 bases are shared with TRBD1. The sample consisted of peripheral blood. This sequence was found in a woman aged 55-70 years with acute or convalescent COVID-19. DNA for the CDR3: TGTGCCAGTAGTCCTCGGACAGGGGCCTATTCACCCCTCCACTTT. It specifies CASSPRTGAYSPLHF. Full variable domain (outside the CDR3, taken from reference TRBV19 and TRBJ1-6): DGGITQSPKYLFRKEGQNVTLSCEQNLNHDAMYWYRQDPGQGLRLIYYSQIVNDFQKGDIAEGYSVSREKKESFPLTVTSAQKNPTAFYLCASSPRTGAYSPLHFGNGTRLTVT.